The clone carrying this T cell receptor beta chain was recorded once. Its antigen is not known. The data belong to a study of blood T cells in healthy people across ages. Regarding the study as a whole: What prevented conclusive comparison of naive and antigen-experienced cells was that PBMCs were unsorted. Percentage of naive T cells showed a strong correlation with TCR beta diversity. Estimates drawn from one million T cells were deemed to understate diversity.

Together with a sample-barcoded 5' primer, a J-beta primer mix was included in a second PCR lasting about 7 to 11 cycles. TCRdb re-called the 5' RACE reads with MiXCR, one entry per CDR3 protein. The data contain fewer than 950,000 distinct CDR3 sequences, roughly 40% of them singletons. Every donor contributed about 10 milliliters of peripheral blood by blood draw. Germline CDR1 LGHNA, CDR2 YNFKEQ. The CDR3 is 13 residues long. Deletions cut 1 base from V and 10 bases from J, with 8 bases between. This receptor was obtained from a young man in good health. This sequence joins TRBV4-2 and TRBJ1-6; D gene ambiguous. Sequencing was performed on blood. The CDR3 spells CASSQGGKSPLHF. The CDR3 nucleotides read TGTGCCAGCAGCCAAGGGGGAAAGTCACCCCTCCACTTT.